The next 19 T cell receptor beta chains were all read from a single sample in a study of shared clonotypes between healthy human individuals. TCRdb's table, derived via immunoSEQ multiplex PCR, lists solely in-frame clones and lacks some. The sample lists roughly 530,000 clones, about 96% occurring once. Sequenced input: naive CD4+ T cells sorted from blood. Described subset: CD45RA+ positively selected. These receptors all come from a woman aged 25 to 39 in good health.

The J gene is TRBJ2-5, the V gene TRBV6-6, with D perhaps TRBD2 (6 bases). The germline V and J ends were trimmed by 6 bases and 1 base, with 9 bases remaining between them. CDR1 is MNHNY, CDR2 SVGAGI, per germline (reference sequence). The CDR3 sequence is 13 residues long. CDR3: CASRRGSQETQYF. The CDR3 DNA reads as TGTGCCAGCAGGCGGGGTAGCCAAGAGACCCAGTACTTC.

Regarding this clone: This CDR3 is also generated by other DNA sequences in the sample. The chain carries TRBV28 and TRBJ2-7, with D perhaps TRBD2 (5 bases). Germline V lookup: CDR1 MDHEN, CDR2 SYDVKM. There are 11 residues in the CDR3. V was cut by 7 bases and J by 7 bases, with 11 bases left in between. The DNA of the CDR3 is TGTGCCAGCACCATCCCGGGGGAGCAGTACTTC. The encoded protein is CASTIPGEQYF.

The genes are TRBV4-2 and TRBJ1-6, with TRBD1 as a possible D gene (5 bases). Germline V lookup: CDR1 LGHNA, CDR2 YNFKEQ. Deletions cut 0 bases from V and 10 bases from J, with 13 bases between. The CDR3 is made up of 15 amino acids. CDR3 loop: CASSQDSGIDSPLHF. The DNA of the CDR3 is TGTGCCAGCAGCCAAGATTCAGGGATCGACTCACCCCTCCACTTT.

The chain joins TRBV27 to TRBJ2-7; 11 bases fit TRBD2. With V trimmed by 4 bases and J by 6 bases, 20 bases remained unmatched. From germline, CDR1 is MNHEY and CDR2 SMNVEV (reference sequence). The CDR3 is 19 amino acids. The CDR3 nucleotides read TGTGCCAGCAGTTCTTTGGGACAGATACTAGCGGGAGTACCCTCCGAGCAGTACTTC. This codes for CASSSLGQILAGVPSEQYF.

CDR3 protein: CASSDRTGTGELFF. CDR3 nucleotide sequence: TGCGCCAGCAGTGACCGGACGGGCACCGGGGAGCTGTTTTTT. The gene calls are TRBV10-1 and TRBJ2-2; D is ambiguous. The CDR3 is 14 amino acids. Trimming took off 3 bases at V and 4 bases at J, with 9 bases between the two ends. The V gene's germline CDR1 is WNHNN and CDR2 SYGVQD (reference sequence).

The chain couples TRBV10-3 to TRBJ2-1; D gene ambiguous. The CDR3 has 13 amino acids. Germline V lookup: CDR1 ENHRY, CDR2 SYGVKD. The V end was cut by 3 bases, the J end by 4 bases, with 7 bases between. CDR3 coding DNA: TGTGCCATCAGTGACCGTCCATACAATGAGCAGTTCTTC. It specifies CAISDRPYNEQFF.

This chain connects TRBV2 to TRBJ1-2; D ambiguous. The CDR3 runs to 14 residues. V was trimmed by 10 bases and J by 2 bases, leaving 17 bases between them. The germline CDR1 and CDR2 sequences are SNHLY and FYNNEI. As DNA, the CDR3 is TGTGCCACCACCCCCGACCAACCGAACTATGGCTACACCTTC. Translating it yields CATTPDQPNYGYTF.

Of note for this clone: The sample holds other DNA sequences that translate to the same CDR3. The chain uses TRBV7-6 and TRBJ2-7, with TRBD2 matching over 8 bases. Trimming cost V 2 bases and J 2 bases; bases outside gene matches: 8. The CDR3 spans 16 residues. CDR1 is SGHVS and CDR2 is FNYEAQ in the germline V gene. The CDR3 protein is CASSLSGGGGPYEQYF. The CDR3 nucleotides read TGTGCCAGCAGCTTATCCGGGGGCGGGGGGCCCTACGAGCAGTACTTC.

This chain links TRBV5-1 with TRBJ2-7, with TRBD1 identical over 9 bases. After removal of 5 bases from V and 2 bases from J, the junction contained 8 bases not matched to a gene. Germline-derived CDR1 and CDR2 are SGHRS and YFSETQ. The CDR3 spans 15 residues. In DNA form, the CDR3 reads TGCGCCAGCAGTGAGGGGACAGGGTCGGCCTACGAGCAGTACTTC. Its translation: CASSEGTGSAYEQYF. Together with reference TRBV5-1 and TRBJ2-7, the CDR3 gives the full variable domain: KAGVTQTPRYLIKTRGQQVTLSCSPISGHRSVSWYQQTPGQGLQFLFEYFSETQRNKGNFPGRFSGRQFSNSRSEMNVSTLELGDSALYLCASSEGTGSAYEQYFGPGTRLTVT.

The chain uses TRBV4-1 and TRBJ2-7, with TRBD2 matching 12 bases. CDR1 and CDR2 (germline): MGHRA, YSYEKL. V lost 4 bases and J lost 5; bases outside the gene matches: 6. The CDR3 extends over 15 amino acids. The CDR3 is CASSPTSGRTDEQYF. CDR3 coding DNA: TGCGCCAGCAGCCCGACTAGCGGGAGAACCGACGAGCAGTACTTC.

CDR3 amino acids: CASRRTNSNYGYTF. In nucleotides, the CDR3 is TGTGCCAGCAGAAGGACAAACTCTAACTATGGCTACACCTTC. The chain has TRBV2 and TRBJ1-2, with D possibly TRBD1 on 5 matching bases. Looked up from germline, CDR1 is SNHLY and CDR2 is FYNNEI. Trimming cost V 6 bases and J 0 bases, with 11 bases left between them. The length of the CDR3 is 14 residues. The variable domain in full, with the rest retrieved from reference TRBV2 and TRBJ1-2, is EPEVTQTPSHQVTQMGQEVILRCVPISNHLYFYWYRQILGQKVEFLVSFYNNEISEKSEIFDDQFSVERPDGSNFTLKIRSTKLEDSAMYFCASRRTNSNYGYTFGSGTRLTVV.

V is TRBV28 and J is TRBJ2-4; TRBD1 aligns across 12 bases. Per germline, CDR1 MDHEN and CDR2 SYDVKM. The trim removed 6 bases at V and 1 base at J, leaving 4 bases unmatched. This CDR3 contains 16 residues. The CDR3 DNA reads as TGTGCCAGCAGGGGACAGGGGGCCGGTGCCAAAAACATTCAGTACTTC. This encodes CASRGQGAGAKNIQYF.

The chain has TRBV6-5 and TRBJ2-1, with TRBD2 matching over 11 bases. Trimming took 6 bases from V and 7 from J; bases not matched to a gene: 5. Germline lookup yields CDR1 MNHEY and CDR2 SVGAGI. This CDR3 is 14 amino acids long. In nucleotides, the CDR3 is TGTGCCAGCAGGCGACTAGCGGGACAGAATGAGCAGTTCTTC. This encodes CASRRLAGQNEQFF.

The J gene is TRBJ1-5, the V gene TRBV29-1; D possibly corresponds to TRBD1 (5 bases). CDR3 length equals 12 residues. Trimming took off 7 bases at V and 4 bases at J, with 11 bases between the two ends. Per the germline V gene, CDR1 is SQVTM and CDR2 is ANQGSEA. DNA for the CDR3: TGCAGCGCCAAAGCAGGGAATCAGCCCCAGCATTTT. This encodes CSAKAGNQPQHF.

This clone was recorded once. This chain joins TRBV5-1 and TRBJ2-3; TRBD2 might be the D (6 bases). This CDR3 region has 15 residues. Trimming took 0 bases from V and 2 from J, leaving 10 bases between them. Germline CDR1 SGHRS, CDR2 YFSETQ. The CDR3 loop is CASSLGGTATDTQYF. The CDR3 nucleotides are TGCGCCAGCAGCTTGGGCGGGACCGCCACAGATACGCAGTATTTT. Full variable domain (remainder filled in from reference TRBV5-1 and TRBJ2-3): KAGVTQTPRYLIKTRGQQVTLSCSPISGHRSVSWYQQTPGQGLQFLFEYFSETQRNKGNFPGRFSGRQFSNSRSEMNVSTLELGDSALYLCASSLGGTATDTQYFGPGTRLTVL.

The CDR3 reads CATSMRADNEQFF. The CDR3 DNA reads TGTGCCACCAGCATGAGAGCGGACAATGAGCAGTTCTTC. This chain uses TRBV15 with TRBJ2-1; weak D call: TRBD2 (5 bases). Per the germline V gene, CDR1 is LNHNV and CDR2 is YYDKDF (reference sequence). V lost 4 bases to trimming and J lost 5 bases, with 9 bases between them. This CDR3 contains 13 residues.

This chain uses TRBV10-3 with TRBJ1-2; TRBD1 might be the D (6 bases). This CDR3 has 13 residues. V shed 5 bases and J shed 4 bases, with 11 bases lying between them. Germline CDR1 and CDR2: ENHRY and SYGVKD. CDR3 residues: CAISPGHAYGYTF. CDR3 DNA sequence: TGTGCCATCAGTCCGGGACATGCCTATGGCTACACCTTC.

The chain links TRBV13 to TRBJ1-2; 9 bases agree with TRBD1. Germline V gene data show CDR1 as PRHDT and CDR2 as FYEKMQ (reference sequence). The CDR3 length is 16 residues. J lost 2 bases, V lost 5 bases, and 9 bases had no gene match. CDR3 sequence: CASSRTGAGINYGYTF. Here the CDR3 DNA reads TGTGCCAGCAGCAGGACAGGGGCGGGGATAAACTATGGCTACACCTTC.

The gene calls are TRBV5-6 and TRBJ1-3; D is possibly TRBD1 (5 bases). The germline V gene encodes CDR1 SGHDT and CDR2 YYEEEE. The CDR3 covers 15 residues. V was pared by 7 bases and J by 1 base, with 15 bases between. CDR3 residues: CASSGRGRSGNTIYF. The CDR3 DNA sequence: TGTGCCAGCTCAGGGAGGGGAAGGTCTGGAAACACCATATATTTT.